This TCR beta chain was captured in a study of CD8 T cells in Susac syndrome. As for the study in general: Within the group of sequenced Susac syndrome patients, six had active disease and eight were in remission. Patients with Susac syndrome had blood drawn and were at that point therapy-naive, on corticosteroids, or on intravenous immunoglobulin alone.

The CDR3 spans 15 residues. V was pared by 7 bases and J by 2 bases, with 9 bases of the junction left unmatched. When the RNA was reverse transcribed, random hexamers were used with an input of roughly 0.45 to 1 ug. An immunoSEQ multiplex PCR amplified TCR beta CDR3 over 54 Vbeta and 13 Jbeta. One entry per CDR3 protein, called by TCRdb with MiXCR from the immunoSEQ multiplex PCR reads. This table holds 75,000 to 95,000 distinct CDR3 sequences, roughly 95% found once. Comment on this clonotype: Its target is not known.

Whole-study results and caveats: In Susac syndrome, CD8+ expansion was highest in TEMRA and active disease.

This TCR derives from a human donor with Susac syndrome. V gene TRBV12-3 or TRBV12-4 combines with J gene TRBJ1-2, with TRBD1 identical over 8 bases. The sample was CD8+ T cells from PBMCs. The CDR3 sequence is CASTGGQAPNYGYTF. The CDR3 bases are TGTGCCAGCACCGGGGGACAGGCTCCCAACTATGGCTACACCTTC.